One sample yielded the 26 T cell receptor beta chains listed below, sequenced in a study of blood T cells in healthy people across ages. A J-beta primer mix and a sample-barcoded 5' primer were used in a second PCR of about 6 to 12 cycles. One entry per CDR3 protein results from TCRdb running MiXCR on the 5' RACE reads. The sample comprises some 900,000 distinct CDR3 sequences, around 28% of which are singletons, and around a sixth rests with the top ten. The specimen was blood. The receptors were sampled from a woman of 80 years or more in good health.

This clonotype appeared a few times. CDR3 protein: CASSPRSRDTQYF. The DNA for the CDR3 is TGTGCCAGCTCACCAAGAAGTCGGGATACGCAGTATTTT. This rearrangement joins TRBV18 to TRBJ2-3, with unresolved D. CDR3 length: 13 amino acids. Germline CDR1 is KGHSH and CDR2 is LQKENI. The germline V and J ends were trimmed by 2 bases and 6 bases, with 9 bases remaining between them.

This sequence joins TRBV30 and TRBJ1-4; D unclear. Looked up from germline, CDR1 is GTSNPN and CDR2 is SVGIG (reference sequence). CDR3 size: 14 residues. Between the trimmed V and J ends, which lost 3 bases and 5 bases, there was a span of 13 bases. CDR3 residues: CAWRSTGKNEKLFF. The CDR3 DNA reads TGTGCCTGGAGAAGTACCGGGAAAAATGAAAAACTGTTTTTT.

This clonotype was counted between two and nine times. In nucleotides, the CDR3 is TGTGCCAGCAGCTTACCCCTAGCGTATGAGCAGTTCTTC. Translated, it gives CASSLPLAYEQFF. The V call is TRBV7-9, the J call TRBJ2-1; tentatively, D is TRBD2 (6 bases). CDR3 length: 13 amino acids. CDR1 SEHNR and CDR2 FQNEAQ come from the germline V gene (reference sequence). The V and J ends lost 2 bases and 8 bases respectively, with 10 bases between them.

The rearrangement uses TRBV5-1 and TRBJ1-1, with unresolved D. V was trimmed by 0 bases and J by 0 bases, leaving 6 bases between them. This CDR3 contains 14 residues. The germline V gene encodes CDR1 SGHRS and CDR2 YFSETQ. The CDR3 sequence is CASSLETMNTEAFF. The DNA of the CDR3 is TGCGCCAGCAGCTTGGAAACTATGAACACTGAAGCTTTCTTT.

Note on this clonotype: At one boundary the junction diverges from the germline segment, which might be a read error. V and J are TRBV5-1 and TRBJ1-2; D may be TRBD1 (6 bases). Germline CDR1 and CDR2: SGHRS and YFSETQ. This CDR3 comprises 20 residues. The CDR3 loop is CAGSSTGGSARGRGNYGYTF. The CDR3 DNA follows: TGCGCCGGCAGCTCCACCGGGGGCAGCGCCCGCGGTCGGGGAAACTATGGCTACACCTTC.

As concerns this clonotype: Being one base from a much bigger clone, this may be a read error. This chain joins TRBV15 and TRBJ2-3; D is possibly TRBD1 (6 bases). Germline V lookup: CDR1 LNHNV, CDR2 YYDKDF (reference sequence). The CDR3 sequence is 16 residues long. DNA for the CDR3: TGTGCCGCCAGCAGAGATCGACAGGTACTCACAGATACGCAGTATTTT. Protein sequence: CAASRDRQVLTDTQYF.

The table lists this clonotype with many counts. This chain uses TRBV4-3 with TRBJ2-1; TRBD2 matches at 8 bases. From germline, CDR1 is LGHNA and CDR2 YSLEER. V shed 4 bases, J shed 0 bases, and the junction held 8 bases outside the gene matches. The CDR3 runs 17 residues. The CDR3: CASSPGTAGDSYNEQFF. In DNA form, the CDR3 reads TGCGCCAGCAGCCCCGGAACAGCGGGGGACTCCTACAATGAGCAGTTCTTC.

This clonotype was detected only once. Given a much more abundant clone one base away, this may be a read error. V usage is TRBV6-7 and J usage is TRBJ2-1; D gene unclear. TRBV6-7 is filed as an ORF, its function uncertain. V was shortened by 2 bases and J by 12 bases, with 11 bases between the two germline ends. CDR3 size: 12 residues. In nucleotides, the CDR3 is TGTGCCAGCAGTTACATCCTCTGCGGGCAGTTCTTC. This sequence encodes CASSYILCGQFF.

This clonotype was detected a few times. The CDR3 reads CASRGTGPSVAQYF. The CDR3 DNA follows: TGTGCCAGCAGGGGGACAGGGCCTTCCGTGGCCCAGTACTTC. This chain joins TRBV2 and TRBJ2-5; 9 bases are shared with TRBD1. In germline, CDR1 is SNHLY, CDR2 FYNNEI. V was pared by 6 bases and J by 9 bases, with 11 bases of the junction left unmatched. The CDR3 spans 14 residues.

This clonotype was counted between two and nine times. This sequence may be a read error, since a much larger clone differs from it by one base. The chain carries TRBV10-3 and TRBJ2-5; D gene unclear. This CDR3 comprises 12 residues. Germline V lookup: CDR1 ENHRY, CDR2 SYGVKD. Between the trimmed V and J ends, which lost 4 bases and 3 bases, there was a span of 6 bases. The chain's CDR3 is CAISGFKETQYF. CDR3 nucleotides: TGTGCCATCAGTGGGTTCAAAGAGACCCAGTACTTC.

This clonotype was detected a few times. A much larger clone sits a single nucleotide away, making a read error possible. J is TRBJ1-1 and V is TRBV29-1, with TRBD1 identical over 9 bases. From germline, CDR1 is SQVTM and CDR2 ANQGSEA. The CDR3 has 13 amino acids. The CDR3 here is CGAGTGLYTEAFF. The DNA for the CDR3 is TGCGGCGCCGGGACAGGGTTATACACTGAAGCTTTCTTT.

This clonotype occurred many times. This may arise from a read error, as a much more abundant clone is one base away. This chain connects TRBV7-2 to TRBJ2-5; D not resolved. Germline values: CDR1 SGHTA, CDR2 FQGNSA. CDR3 length: 12 amino acids. Trimming left V 5 bases short and J 11 bases short, with 15 bases between. CDR3 sequence: CASSRQYNEQYF. CDR3 bases: TGTGCCAGCAGCCGACAATACAATGAGCAGTACTTC.

The chain employs TRBV5-6 and TRBJ2-7; 10 nucleotides line up with TRBD2. The CDR3 has 16 residues. Germline V lookup: CDR1 SGHDT, CDR2 YYEEEE. J gave up 6 bases and V 3 bases, and 12 bases lay outside the gene matches. The CDR3 DNA is TGTGCCAGCAGCTCCTTACAGCAGCGGGGGGGCCCCGAGCAGTACTTC. Translating it yields CASSSLQQRGGPEQYF.

This clonotype was seen many times. This rearrangement joins TRBV20-1 to TRBJ2-1, with 8 bases identical to TRBD2. The germline CDR1 and CDR2 sequences are DFQATT and SNEGSKA (reference sequence). This CDR3 has 14 amino acids. V shed 3 bases, J shed 3 bases, and the junction held 4 bases outside the gene matches. CDR3 nucleotide sequence: TGCAGTGCTAGTCGGAGCGGGGGCTACAATGAGCAGTTCTTC. It specifies CSASRSGGYNEQFF.

This chain joins TRBV7-9 and TRBJ2-5, with 7 bases identical to TRBD1. Trimming cost V 5 bases and J 5 bases; bases outside gene matches: 8. The V gene's germline CDR1 is SEHNR and CDR2 FQNEAQ (reference sequence). The CDR3 loop spans 14 amino acids. CDR3 sequence reads: CASSQGGRGETQYF. In nucleotides, the CDR3 is TGTGCCAGCAGCCAAGGGGGCAGGGGTGAGACCCAGTACTTC.

The J gene is TRBJ1-1, the V gene TRBV7-9; maybe TRBD1 (5 bases). Trimming stripped 1 base from V and 7 bases from J, with 13 bases between. CDR1 is SEHNR, CDR2 FQNEAQ, per germline (reference sequence). There are 14 residues in the CDR3. This chain's CDR3 is CASSLGRGLDEAFF. The CDR3 DNA reads as TGTGCCAGCAGCTTAGGACGGGGACTGGATGAAGCTTTCTTT.

Many counts were recorded for this clonotype. The V gene is TRBV12-3 or TRBV12-4, the J gene TRBJ1-2; a possible D gene is TRBD1 (5 bases). V lost 2 bases and J lost 2, with 9 bases in between. There are 14 residues in the CDR3. CDR3 DNA: TGTGCCAGCAGTTTAATTAACAGGAACTATGGCTACACCTTC. It is translated as CASSLINRNYGYTF.

In the case of this clonotype: The junction shows a germline mismatch at one end, possibly a read error. The chain joins TRBV3-1 to TRBJ2-3; 13 positions agree with TRBD2. CDR1 and CDR2 (germline): LGHDT, YNNKEL (reference sequence). The CDR3 is 17 amino acids. The CDR3 region is CAGSRRLAGGRTDTQYF. CDR3 in DNA: TGTGCCGGCAGCCGTCGACTAGCGGGGGGCCGGACAGATACGCAGTATTTT.

The chain joins TRBV6-5 to TRBJ1-2; D gene unclear. Germline assignment: CDR1 MNHEY and CDR2 SVGAGI. The CDR3 runs 16 residues. The V end was cut by 0 bases, the J end by 4 bases, with 15 bases between. The CDR3 sequence is CASSYSVPGGVYGYTF. The CDR3 nucleotides read TGTGCCAGCAGTTACTCTGTTCCTGGCGGGGTCTATGGCTACACCTTC.

CDR3 protein: CASSLDSGGANQPQHF. The CDR3 DNA is TGTGCCAGCAGCTTAGACTCAGGGGGCGCGAATCAGCCCCAGCATTTT. The rearrangement joins TRBV7-2 to TRBJ1-5; 8 bases map to TRBD1. The CDR3 has 16 residues. The V gene's germline CDR1 is SGHTA and CDR2 FQGNSA. The V and J ends lost 1 base and 4 bases, in that order; junction bases with no gene match: 6.

In its sample, this clonotype was seen many times. The chain carries TRBV5-1 and TRBJ2-7; maybe TRBD1 (5 bases). CDR1 is SGHRS and CDR2 is YFSETQ in the germline V gene. V lost 0 bases to trimming and J lost 2 bases, with 18 bases between them. The CDR3 spans 17 residues. The CDR3 region has the DNA TGCGCCAGCAGCTTGGCTTCTGGACATCCTGGCACCTACGAGCAGTACTTC. Its translation is CASSLASGHPGTYEQYF.

In this sample, this clonotype turned up a few times. A much larger clonotype is one base distant, so this may be a read error. The V and J genes are TRBV4-3 and TRBJ2-7; D might be TRBD2 (6 bases). Per germline, CDR1 LGHNA and CDR2 YSLEER. The CDR3 is 16 residues long. The V end was cut by 4 bases, the J end by 7 bases, with 23 bases between. The CDR3 loop is CASSPFKTSPHNEQYF. The CDR3 nucleotides read TGCGCCAGCAGCCCTTTCAAGACTAGTCCCCACAATGAGCAGTACTTC.

This clonotype was detected ten times or more. The J gene is TRBJ2-3, the V gene TRBV11-2; 16 bases align to TRBD2. This CDR3 is built from 17 residues. Germline loops: CDR1 SGHAT, CDR2 FQNNGV. V lost 7 bases and J lost 3; bases outside the gene matches: 7. The CDR3 coding sequence is TGTGCCAGCAACCCGGGACTAGCGGGGGGGAGGACAGATACGCAGTATTTT. Translation gives CASNPGLAGGRTDTQYF.

This clonotype was seen more than once but under ten times. The chain combines TRBV29-1 with TRBJ1-1; D is unresolved. Germline V gives CDR1 SQVTM, CDR2 ANQGSEA. The V end was cut by 1 base, the J end by 5 bases, with 11 bases between. This CDR3 has 13 residues. This CDR3 is CSVEAGRDTEAFF. In DNA, the CDR3 is TGCAGCGTTGAAGCGGGTAGGGATACTGAAGCTTTCTTT.

The rearrangement uses TRBV20-1 and TRBJ2-5; a possible D gene is TRBD1 (6 bases). The CDR3 has 14 amino acids. Germline CDR1 DFQATT, CDR2 SNEGSKA (reference sequence). V was cut by 0 bases and J by 5 bases, with 13 bases left in between. The CDR3 is CSARDQKGVETQYF. CDR3 sequence (DNA): TGCAGTGCTAGAGATCAAAAGGGGGTGGAGACCCAGTACTTC.

This clonotype was counted many times. CDR3 amino acids: CASSFLHEQYF. Written as DNA, the CDR3 is TGTGCCAGCAGCTTTCTCCACGAGCAGTACTTC. The chain recombines TRBV28 with TRBJ2-7; D not resolved. The CDR3 has 11 residues. Per germline, CDR1 MDHEN and CDR2 SYDVKM. V was cut by 6 bases and J by 5 bases, with 8 bases left in between.